A single sample gave rise to the 5 T cell receptor beta chains below, sequenced in a study of shared clonotypes between healthy human individuals. Terminally differentiated effector memory CD45RA+ cells were left out of the naive CD8 fraction, which was CD45RO-negative and positively selected for CCR7. Sequenced by immunoSEQ multiplex PCR; TCRdb stores in-frame clones only, minus some. The repertoire holds a few hundred thousand clones, with about 95% as singletons. Sequencing was performed on naive CD8+ T cells sorted from blood. These receptors all come from a woman under 40 in good health.

CDR3 bases: TGCGCCAGCAGCCAAGATTCGACTAGCGGGAGGATAAATGAGCAGTTCTTC. Residues: CASSQDSTSGRINEQFF. J is TRBJ2-1 and V is TRBV4-1; 13 bases line up with TRBD2. Germline assignment: CDR1 MGHRA and CDR2 YSYEKL. J gave up 7 bases and V 0 bases, and 6 bases lay outside the gene matches. The CDR3 sequence is 17 residues long.

The chain joins TRBV19 to TRBJ2-7; D gene uncertain. Trimming stripped 9 bases from V and 7 bases from J, with 19 bases between. Germline CDR1 is LNHDA and CDR2 is SQIVND (reference sequence). There are 13 residues in the CDR3. The CDR3: CASNQPPWGEQYF. For the CDR3, the DNA is TGTGCCAGCAATCAGCCCCCCTGGGGTGAGCAGTACTTC.

The genes are TRBV7-9 and TRBJ1-3; D is possibly TRBD1 (5 bases). The CDR3 extends over 13 amino acids. V was shortened by 5 bases and J by 4 bases, with 9 bases between the two germline ends. Germline V gene lookup returns CDR1 SEHNR and CDR2 FQNEAQ (reference sequence). In nucleotides, the CDR3 is TGTGCCAGCAGCAGGGACTCCGGAAACACCATATATTTT. Amino acids: CASSRDSGNTIYF.

The V call is TRBV14, the J call TRBJ2-1, with unresolved D. The CDR3 loop spans 16 amino acids. Germline CDR1 reads SGHDN; CDR2 reads FVKESK. The V and J ends lost 1 base and 7 bases respectively, with 17 bases between them. The CDR3 sequence is CASSQGTNPPWNEQFF. The CDR3 DNA reads as TGTGCCAGCAGCCAAGGGACCAACCCTCCTTGGAATGAGCAGTTCTTC. Combining the CDR3 with reference TRBV14 and TRBJ2-1 gives the whole variable domain EAGVTQFPSHSVIEKGQTVTLRCDPISGHDNLYWYRRVMGKEIKFLLHFVKESKQDESGMPNNRFLAERTGGTYSTLKVQPAELEDSGVYFCASSQGTNPPWNEQFFGPGTRLTVL.

The gene calls are TRBV27 and TRBJ2-7; 7 nucleotides agree with TRBD2. Trimming cost V 0 bases and J 3 bases; bases outside gene matches: 8. This CDR3 spans 16 amino acids. Germline V CDR1 and CDR2: MNHEY, SMNVEV (reference sequence). CDR3 region: CASSLSSGGRVYEQYF. Written as DNA, the CDR3 is TGTGCCAGCAGTTTATCCTCTGGCGGGAGAGTCTACGAGCAGTACTTC.